This TCR beta chain originates from a study of OX40 agonist ivuxolimab in advanced cancers. Study-level information: An agonistic anti-OX40 (CD134) antibody, ivuxolimab, was used to treat the patients. The group had a mean age of around 60 years, ranged from about 20 to 79, and was around 82% male. Patients receiving dose escalation had hepatocellular carcinoma, melanoma, renal cell or head and neck cancer.

A remark on this clone: Its target is unknown.

Germline CDR1 reads KGHSH; CDR2 reads LQKENI. V lost 2 bases and J lost 6, with 10 bases in between. CDR3 length: 13 residues. Assay used: immunoSEQ multiplex PCR; TCRdb lists only in-frame clones, some missing. The data show 19,000 or so clones, 70% to 90% seen once. Overall study results and limits: Clones of CD4+ and CD8+ blood T cells grew by week 6 at doses of 0.1 to 3.0 mg/kg.

The clonotype was recovered from an adult with an advanced solid tumor such as melanoma, head and neck, liver or kidney cancer. Here the sequenced sample was CD4+ or CD8+ T cells sorted from blood, taken in a trial of the OX40 agonist ivuxolimab. The rearrangement uses TRBV18 and TRBJ1-2; no definite D call. The CDR3 reads CASSPKRNNGYTF. Here the CDR3 DNA reads TGTGCCAGCTCACCAAAAAGAAATAATGGCTACACCTTC. Filled out from reference TRBV18 and TRBJ1-2, the complete variable domain reads NAGVMQNPRHLVRRRGQEARLRCSPMKGHSHVYWYRQLPEEGLKFMVYLQKENIIDESGMPKERFSAEFPKEGPSILRIQQVVRGDSAAYFCASSPKRNNGYTFGSGTRLTVV.